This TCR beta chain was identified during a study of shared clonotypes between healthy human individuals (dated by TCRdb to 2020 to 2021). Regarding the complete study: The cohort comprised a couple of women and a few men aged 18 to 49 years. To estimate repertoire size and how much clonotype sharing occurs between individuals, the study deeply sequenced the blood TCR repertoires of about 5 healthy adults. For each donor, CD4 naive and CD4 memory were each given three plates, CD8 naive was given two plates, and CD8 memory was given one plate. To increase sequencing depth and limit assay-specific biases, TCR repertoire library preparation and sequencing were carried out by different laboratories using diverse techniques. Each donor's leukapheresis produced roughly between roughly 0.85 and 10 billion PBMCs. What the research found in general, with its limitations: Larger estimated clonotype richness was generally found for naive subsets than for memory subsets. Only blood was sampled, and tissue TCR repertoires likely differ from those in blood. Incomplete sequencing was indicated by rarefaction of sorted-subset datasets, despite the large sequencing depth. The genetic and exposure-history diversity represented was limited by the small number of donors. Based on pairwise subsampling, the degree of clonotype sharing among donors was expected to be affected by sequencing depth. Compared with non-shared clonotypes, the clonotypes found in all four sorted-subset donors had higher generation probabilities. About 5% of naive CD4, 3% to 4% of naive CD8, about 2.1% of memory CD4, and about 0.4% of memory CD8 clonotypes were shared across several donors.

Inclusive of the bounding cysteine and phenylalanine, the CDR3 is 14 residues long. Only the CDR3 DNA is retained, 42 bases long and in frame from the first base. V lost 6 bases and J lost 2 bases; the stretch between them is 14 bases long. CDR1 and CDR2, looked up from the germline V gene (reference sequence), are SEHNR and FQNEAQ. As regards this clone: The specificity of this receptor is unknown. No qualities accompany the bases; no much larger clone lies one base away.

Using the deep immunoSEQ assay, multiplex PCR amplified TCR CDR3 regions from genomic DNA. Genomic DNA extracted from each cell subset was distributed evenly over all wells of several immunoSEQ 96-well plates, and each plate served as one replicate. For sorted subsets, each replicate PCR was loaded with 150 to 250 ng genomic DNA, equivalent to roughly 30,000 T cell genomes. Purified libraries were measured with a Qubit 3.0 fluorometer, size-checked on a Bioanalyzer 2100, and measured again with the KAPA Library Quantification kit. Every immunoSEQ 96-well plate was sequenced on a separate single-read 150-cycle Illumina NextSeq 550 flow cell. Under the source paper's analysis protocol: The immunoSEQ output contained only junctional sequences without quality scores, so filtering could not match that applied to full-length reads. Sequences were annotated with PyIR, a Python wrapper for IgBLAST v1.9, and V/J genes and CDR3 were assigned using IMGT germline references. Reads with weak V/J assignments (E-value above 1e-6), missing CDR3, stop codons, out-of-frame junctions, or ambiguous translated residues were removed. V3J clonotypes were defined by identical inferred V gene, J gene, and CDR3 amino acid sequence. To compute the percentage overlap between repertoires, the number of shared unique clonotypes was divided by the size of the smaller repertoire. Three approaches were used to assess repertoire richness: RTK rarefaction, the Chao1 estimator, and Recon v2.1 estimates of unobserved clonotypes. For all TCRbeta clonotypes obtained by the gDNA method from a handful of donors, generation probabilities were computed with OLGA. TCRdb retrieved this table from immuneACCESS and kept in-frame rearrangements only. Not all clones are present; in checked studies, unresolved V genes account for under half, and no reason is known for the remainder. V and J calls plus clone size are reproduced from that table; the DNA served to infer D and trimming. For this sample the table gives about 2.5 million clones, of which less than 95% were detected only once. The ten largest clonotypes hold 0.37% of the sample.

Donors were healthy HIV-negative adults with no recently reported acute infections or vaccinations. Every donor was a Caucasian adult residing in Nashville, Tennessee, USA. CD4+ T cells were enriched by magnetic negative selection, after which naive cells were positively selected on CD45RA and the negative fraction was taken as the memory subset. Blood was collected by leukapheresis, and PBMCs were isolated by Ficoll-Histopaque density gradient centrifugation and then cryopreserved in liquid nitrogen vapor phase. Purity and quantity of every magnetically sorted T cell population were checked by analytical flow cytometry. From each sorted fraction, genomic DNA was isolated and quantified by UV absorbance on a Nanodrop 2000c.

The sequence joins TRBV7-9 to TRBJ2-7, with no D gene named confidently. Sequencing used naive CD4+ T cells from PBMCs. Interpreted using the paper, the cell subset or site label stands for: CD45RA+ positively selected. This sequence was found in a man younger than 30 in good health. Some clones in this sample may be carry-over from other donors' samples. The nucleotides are TGTGCCAGCAGTCGCTCCGGAGCCCCCTACGAGCAGTACTTC. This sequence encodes CASSRSGAPYEQYF.